The 14 T cell receptor beta chains reported below all come from one sample, sequenced in a study of CD8 T cells in Susac syndrome. With random hexamers, about 0.5 to 1 ug RNA was reverse transcribed. TCRdb independently ran MiXCR on the immunoSEQ multiplex PCR reads; one entry per CDR3 protein. The sample includes just over 150,000 distinct CDR3 sequences, roughly 95% of them seen just once. The specimen sequenced was CD4+ T cells from PBMCs. The receptor set was obtained from a human donor with Susac syndrome.

The V call is TRBV15, the J call TRBJ2-2; no clear D. CDR1 is LNHNV, CDR2 YYDKDF, per germline (reference sequence). The CDR3 length is 14 residues. Deletions cut 3 bases from V and 1 base from J, with 6 bases between. CDR3 protein: CATSRALNTGELFF. CDR3 coding DNA: TGTGCCACCAGCAGGGCGCTGAACACCGGGGAGCTGTTTTTT.

This clonotype has just one count. The rearrangement uses TRBV5-6 and TRBJ2-1; 9 nucleotides match TRBD1. V trimming: 0 bases; J trimming: 5 bases; junction bases outside the gene matches: 6. This CDR3 has 16 amino acids. Germline V gene data show CDR1 as SGHDT and CDR2 as YYEEEE. CDR3 bases: TGTGCCAGCAGCTTGGTAGGAGACAGGGGGGACAATGAGCAGTTCTTC. Protein sequence: CASSLVGDRGDNEQFF.

The chain employs TRBV10-3 and TRBJ1-5; D ambiguous. Germline-derived CDR1 and CDR2 are ENHRY and SYGVKD. The length of the CDR3 is 14 residues. Trimming took off 6 bases at V and 6 bases at J, with 15 bases between the two ends. The CDR3: CAIRKEELGQPQHF. The CDR3 DNA sequence: TGTGCCATCAGGAAAGAGGAGCTAGGTCAGCCCCAGCATTTT.

The chain has TRBV18 and TRBJ2-7; the match to TRBD2 covers 7 bases. The J segment lost 5 bases and the V segment lost 4 bases, leaving 11 bases of the junction unmatched. The CDR3 length is 15 residues. Germline V lookup: CDR1 KGHSH, CDR2 LQKENI. Here the CDR3 reads CASSLEILALDEQYF. CDR3 bases: TGTGCCAGCTCACTCGAAATACTAGCGCTGGACGAGCAGTACTTC.

This clonotype has only one observation. This chain's CDR3 is CASSEAAGARDTQYF. The CDR3 DNA is TGTGCCAGCAGTGAGGCTGCGGGGGCAAGAGATACGCAGTATTTT. The J gene is TRBJ2-3, the V gene TRBV6-4; tentative D call: TRBD2 (7 bases). Trimming removed 3 bases from V and 5 bases from J, with 15 bases in between. CDR1 and CDR2 (germline): MRHNA, SNTAGT. This CDR3 has 15 residues.

The genes are TRBV3-1 and TRBJ2-1, with TRBD1 identical over 8 bases. The CDR3 is made up of 13 amino acids. With 3 bases clipped from V and 10 bases from J, the junction kept 5 bases outside the gene matches. Germline lookup yields CDR1 LGHDT and CDR2 YNNKEL (reference sequence). CDR3 amino acids: CASSHQGAWEQFF. The CDR3, as DNA: TGTGCCAGCAGCCATCAGGGGGCATGGGAGCAGTTCTTC.

For the CDR3, the DNA is TGCAGCGTTCAGGGGAAACTTAACACCGGGGAGCTGTTTTTT. Its translation: CSVQGKLNTGELFF. The rearrangement joins TRBV29-1 to TRBJ2-2; D is perhaps TRBD1 (6 bases). Per germline, CDR1 SQVTM and CDR2 ANQGSEA. The CDR3 totals 14 residues. The ends were cut back, 5 bases at V and 2 bases at J, with 12 bases in the middle.

The V gene is TRBV20-1, the J gene TRBJ1-6, with 8 nucleotides matching TRBD1. Germline trimming cut 0 bases from V and 7 bases from J; bases unmatched to any gene: 5. The V gene's germline CDR1 is DFQATT and CDR2 SNEGSKA (reference sequence). This CDR3 spans 15 amino acids. CDR3 coding DNA: TGCAGTGCTAGAGATCCCACAGGGGGGAATTCACCCCTCCACTTT. It encodes CSARDPTGGNSPLHF.

This clonotype appeared a single time. The chain has TRBV6-6 and TRBJ2-1; 7 bases match TRBD1. Trimming took 6 bases from V and 7 from J; bases not matched to a gene: 12. CDR3 length equals 15 residues. The germline CDR1 and CDR2 sequences are MNHNY and SVGAGI (reference sequence). The CDR3 loop is CASRRDRDNVNEQFF. The DNA for the CDR3 is TGTGCCAGCAGGCGAGACAGGGATAACGTAAATGAGCAGTTCTTC.

The V gene is TRBV7-2, the J gene TRBJ2-3, with D hard to call. CDR1 and CDR2 (germline): SGHTA, FQGNSA. The CDR3 totals 13 residues. The V end was cut by 2 bases, the J end by 5 bases, with 8 bases between. The CDR3 region is CASSLTPGDTQYF. In DNA, the CDR3 is TGTGCCAGCAGCTTAACCCCGGGAGATACGCAGTATTTT.

V is TRBV29-1 and J is TRBJ2-2, with unresolved D. This CDR3 has 12 amino acids. Germline loops: CDR1 SQVTM, CDR2 ANQGSEA. V was cut by 3 bases and J by 2 bases, with 4 bases left in between. CDR3 protein: CSVDRNTGELFF. The CDR3 DNA reads as TGCAGCGTTGATCGAAACACCGGGGAGCTGTTTTTT.

The J gene is TRBJ2-5, the V gene TRBV24-1; TRBD2 might be the D (5 bases). Looked up from germline, CDR1 is KGHDR and CDR2 is SFDVKD. With 6 bases removed from V and 4 bases from J, the gap between germline ends came to 11 bases. CDR3 length: 13 residues. For the CDR3, the DNA is TGTGCCACCAGTTCCCCGGCGGGAGAGACCCAGTACTTC. Its protein product is CATSSPAGETQYF.

The chain carries TRBV9 and TRBJ1-5; TRBD1 matches at 9 bases. The CDR3 is 16 amino acids. After removal of 0 bases from V and 2 bases from J, the junction contained 3 bases not matched to a gene. Germline V gene sequence: CDR1 SGDLS, CDR2 YYNGEE. CDR3 sequence (DNA): TGTGCCAGCAGCGTAGGGACAGGGGTTGGCAATCAGCCCCAGCATTTT. Translation gives CASSVGTGVGNQPQHF.

The chain employs TRBV29-1 and TRBJ1-5; no clear D gene. The CDR3 contains 14 residues. CDR1 is SQVTM and CDR2 is ANQGSEA in the germline V gene. V was trimmed by 5 bases and J by 4 bases, leaving 15 bases between them. CDR3 nucleotides: TGCAGCGTTCGCGTGGGTCAGCTAAATCAGCCCCAGCATTTT. Translated: CSVRVGQLNQPQHF.